These 6 T cell receptor beta chains were all obtained from the same sample, sequenced in a study of CD8 T cells in Susac syndrome. The RNA input was roughly 0.45 to 1 ug, and it was reverse transcribed with random hexamers. TCRdb reprocessed the immunoSEQ multiplex PCR reads with MiXCR, giving one entry per CDR3 protein. The sample has 130,000 to 150,000 distinct CDR3 sequences, almost 96% seen once. Sample: CD4+ T cells from PBMCs. Every receptor here comes from a human donor with Susac syndrome.

The CDR3: CASSRSGGNEQFF. CDR3 sequence (DNA): TGCGCCAGCAGCCGTAGCGGGGGGAATGAGCAGTTCTTC. The rearrangement uses TRBV4-1 and TRBJ2-1; 10 bases line up with TRBD2. This CDR3 region has 13 residues. The ends lost 4 bases at V and 7 bases at J; junction bases unmatched: 1. Per germline, CDR1 MGHRA and CDR2 YSYEKL.

The J gene is TRBJ2-1, the V gene TRBV20-1, with 12 bases matching TRBD2. This CDR3 contains 13 residues. Losses at the gene ends were 5 bases for V and 7 bases for J; bases not matched to a gene: 3. Germline-derived CDR1 and CDR2 are DFQATT and SNEGSKA (reference sequence). CDR3 in DNA: TGCAGTGCTGCTGGACTAGCGGGGAATGAGCAGTTCTTC. Encoded protein: CSAAGLAGNEQFF.

A few counts support this clonotype. The chain combines TRBV7-2 with TRBJ2-6; D is unresolved. The V end lost 1 base, the J end lost 0 bases, and 4 bases lay between the germline ends. This CDR3 is built from 15 residues. Germline CDR1 SGHTA, CDR2 FQGNSA. CDR3 residues: CASSLVRSGANVLTF. In DNA form, the CDR3 reads TGTGCCAGCAGCTTAGTTCGCTCTGGGGCCAACGTCCTGACTTTC.

The chain has TRBV29-1 and TRBJ2-7; 8 bases are a match to TRBD1. V trimming: 5 bases; J trimming: 5 bases; junction bases outside the gene matches: 8. Germline V gene lookup returns CDR1 SQVTM and CDR2 ANQGSEA. This CDR3 is 13 amino acids long. CDR3 coding DNA: TGCAGCGTTACAGACAGGGGTAAAGACGAGCAGTACTTC. Its translation: CSVTDRGKDEQYF.

The chain is built from TRBV28 and TRBJ1-1, with D uncertain. Trimming pared 6 bases from V and 4 bases from J, leaving 15 bases between. From germline, CDR1 is MDHEN and CDR2 SYDVKM. This CDR3 contains 14 residues. CDR3 region: CASRQSVGGTEAFF. In DNA, the CDR3 is TGTGCCAGCAGGCAGTCCGTAGGCGGCACTGAAGCTTTCTTT.

The chain combines TRBV11-2 with TRBJ2-4, with 15 bases matching TRBD2. The CDR3 loop spans 20 amino acids. Germline CDR1 and CDR2: SGHAT and FQNNGV. The junction had 11 bases not matched to a gene; V was cut back by 5 bases and J by 0 bases. This CDR3 is CASSRPTGTSGGLAKNIQYF. CDR3 sequence (DNA): TGTGCCAGCAGCCGTCCGACCGGGACTAGCGGGGGGCTAGCCAAAAACATTCAGTACTTC.